One sample yielded the 23 T cell receptor beta chains listed below, sequenced in a study of post-analysis software for immune sequencing data. No antigens are known for them. Incorporated into the TCR beta cDNA libraries were unique molecular identifiers, which served to reduce PCR and sequencing biases. TCRdb reanalysed the PCR reads using MiXCR and keeps one entry per CDR3 protein. The data contain about 540,000 distinct CDR3 sequences, 30% to 40% of them singletons. General study findings and limits: TRBV segments more frequent in patients than in controls numbered roughly 5 and included TRBV5-6, TRBV5-1 and TRBV20-1.

The sample consisted of blood. The receptors were sampled from a girl aged 2-17 years with multiple sclerosis.

The V gene is TRBV5-6, the J gene TRBJ1-2; TRBD1 aligns across 7 bases. There are 14 residues in the CDR3. Germline V lookup: CDR1 SGHDT, CDR2 YYEEEE. Trimming at V came to 4 bases and at J to 1 base, leaving 4 bases not matched to a gene. CDR3 protein: CASSTGTVNYGYTF. CDR3 coding DNA: TGTGCCAGCAGCACCGGGACAGTTAACTATGGCTACACCTTC.

V and J are TRBV20-1 and TRBJ2-7; D not certain. The CDR3 is 12 residues long. V was pared by 3 bases and J by 0 bases, with 6 bases between. From germline, CDR1 is DFQATT and CDR2 SNEGSKA (reference sequence). Written as DNA, the CDR3 is TGCAGTGCTAGGGACGTCTCCTACGAGCAGTACTTC. Amino acid sequence: CSARDVSYEQYF.

Notes on this clonotype: A much larger clonotype is one base distant, so this may be a read error. This chain links TRBV6-5 with TRBJ2-2; D gene ambiguous. V was clipped by 6 bases and J by 5 bases, with 4 bases between them. This CDR3 has 11 amino acids. Germline CDR1 is MNHEY and CDR2 is SVGAGI. The CDR3 nucleotides read TGTGCCAGCAGCGGAACCGGGGAGCTGTTTTTT. This sequence encodes CASSGTGELFF.

V is TRBV28 and J is TRBJ1-2; no firm D call. Germline loops: CDR1 MDHEN, CDR2 SYDVKM. The CDR3 contains 11 residues. Trimming shortened V by 11 bases and J by 3 bases, and 10 bases separated the two germline ends. CDR3 sequence reads: CAGTSHYGYTF. The CDR3 nucleotides read TGTGCCGGAACATCTCACTATGGCTACACCTTC.

This clonotype was counted a few times. The rearrangement uses TRBV12-3 or TRBV12-4 and TRBJ2-3, with TRBD2 identical over 8 bases. The CDR3 runs 15 residues. Unmatched junction bases numbered 8, after V lost 7 bases and J lost 2 bases. The CDR3 DNA sequence: TGTGCCAGCACCCCTTCGGGGGGGCCCACAGATACGCAGTATTTT. Its translation: CASTPSGGPTDTQYF.

This clonotype occurred many times. V gene TRBV5-1 combines with J gene TRBJ2-3; tentatively, D is TRBD2 (5 bases). The CDR3 extends over 14 amino acids. Trimming removed 0 bases from V and 2 bases from J, with 7 bases in between. CDR1 is SGHRS, CDR2 YFSETQ, per germline. DNA of the CDR3: TGCGCCAGCAGCTTGGCCGGGAACACAGATACGCAGTATTTT. As protein: CASSLAGNTDTQYF.

The chain employs TRBV5-1 and TRBJ1-1; no clear D. This CDR3 is 14 amino acids long. V lost 6 bases to trimming and J lost 2 bases, with 14 bases between them. CDR1 and CDR2 from the germline V gene are SGHRS and YFSETQ. The CDR3 nucleotides are TGCGCCAGCAAACCGAACAGAGGAAACACTGAAGCTTTCTTT. As protein: CASKPNRGNTEAFF.

The chain is built from TRBV28 and TRBJ2-1; 7 bases match TRBD1. The CDR3 is 14 residues long. Looked up from germline, CDR1 is MDHEN and CDR2 is SYDVKM. The ends lost 11 bases at V and 9 bases at J; junction bases unmatched: 16. CDR3 amino acids: CAATEVRGPIEQFF. CDR3 bases: TGTGCCGCCACAGAGGTGAGGGGGCCGATTGAGCAGTTCTTC.

This clonotype was observed a few times. The V call is TRBV6-1, the J call TRBJ2-4; D unclear. Gene TRBJ2-7 matches the end of the DNA better, so the J call may be wrong. The CDR3 runs to 12 residues. The germline gives CDR1 MNHNS, CDR2 SASEGT. The CDR3 sequence: CASSEVGFEQYF. Written as DNA, the CDR3 is TGTGCCAGCAGTGAAGTTGGATTCGAGCAGTACTTC.

The V and J genes are TRBV20-1 and TRBJ2-3; D perhaps matches TRBD1 (7 bases). Germline values: CDR1 DFQATT, CDR2 SNEGSKA (reference sequence). There are 12 residues in the CDR3. The CDR3 reads CSGAGGAGTQYF. The CDR3 DNA follows: TGCAGCGGGGCAGGGGGAGCGGGTACGCAGTATTTT.

The rearrangement uses TRBV7-2 and TRBJ2-1; TRBD2 agrees at 14 bases. The CDR3 loop spans 16 amino acids. CDR1 is SGHTA, CDR2 FQGNSA, per germline. With 5 bases clipped from V and 7 bases from J, the junction kept 7 bases outside the gene matches. This CDR3 is CASSPIGTSGGNEQFF. The CDR3 DNA sequence: TGTGCCAGCAGCCCAATCGGGACTAGCGGGGGTAATGAGCAGTTCTTC. The complete variable domain, with remaining parts taken from reference TRBV7-2 and TRBJ2-1, reads GAGVSQSPSNKVTEKGKDVELRCDPISGHTALYWYRQSLGQGLEFLIYFQGNSAPDKSGLPSDRFSAERTGGSVSTLTIQRTQQEDSAVYLCASSPIGTSGGNEQFFGPGTRLTVL.

This clonotype was seen repeatedly, ten times or more. The chain joins TRBV20-1 to TRBJ2-3; a possible D gene is TRBD2 (5 bases). The length of the CDR3 is 15 residues. Trimming stripped 4 bases from V and 1 base from J, with 15 bases between. The germline gives CDR1 DFQATT, CDR2 SNEGSKA (reference sequence). The DNA of the CDR3 is TGCAGTGCTATGGTAGGGAGTCAAGGCACAGATACGCAGTATTTT. Encoded protein: CSAMVGSQGTDTQYF.

The V gene is TRBV6-6, the J gene TRBJ1-4; D gene unclear. Germline CDR1 MNHNY, CDR2 SVGAGI (reference sequence). The CDR3 contains 15 residues. V lost 10 bases and J 0 bases, leaving 15 bases between the germline ends. In nucleotides, the CDR3 is TGTGCCAACAGCCTAGATGCCTCAACTAATGAAAAACTGTTTTTT. It specifies CANSLDASTNEKLFF.

This clonotype showed up just a few times. This chain connects TRBV27 to TRBJ2-1, with D perhaps TRBD1 (5 bases). The CDR3 consists of 15 residues. Germline values: CDR1 MNHEY, CDR2 SMNVEV (reference sequence). V shed 5 bases and J shed 3 bases, with 14 bases lying between them. CDR3 amino acids: CASSPDIRIYNEQFF. DNA of the CDR3: TGTGCCAGCAGTCCGGACATCAGGATCTACAATGAGCAGTTCTTC.

The rearrangement joins TRBV25-1 to TRBJ1-2; TRBD1 is a possible D gene (5 bases). V lost 1 base, J lost 4 bases, and 16 bases lay in between. The CDR3 covers 16 residues. Germline V gives CDR1 MGHDK, CDR2 SYGVNS. CDR3 residues: CASSEWGGGFGYGYTF. The CDR3 bases are TGTGCCAGCAGTGAATGGGGTGGGGGTTTCGGCTATGGCTACACCTTC.

In the case of this clonotype: One end of the junction does not line up with germline, which may come from a read error. The chain joins TRBV14 to TRBJ2-5; no clear D. The CDR3 contains 14 residues. The germline gives CDR1 SGHDN, CDR2 FVKESK. CDR3 residues: CASSQGARSETQYF. The CDR3 nucleotides are TGTGCCAGCAGCCAAGGGGCCAGAAGTGAGACTCAGTACTTC.

The chain uses TRBV12-3 or TRBV12-4 and TRBJ2-7; a possible D gene is TRBD2 (7 bases). The length of the CDR3 is 13 residues. V was trimmed by 0 bases and J by 6 bases, leaving 9 bases between them. The CDR3 loop is CASSLAGGLEQYF. In DNA form, the CDR3 reads TGTGCCAGCAGTTTAGCGGGGGGGCTCGAGCAGTACTTC.

This clonotype was found a few times. V usage is TRBV29-1 and J usage is TRBJ2-3; 7 positions match TRBD1. The CDR3 covers 13 residues. Germline CDR1 reads SQVTM; CDR2 reads ANQGSEA. J lost 1 base, V lost 7 bases, and 5 bases had no gene match. CDR3 in amino acids: CSGNGQGTDTQYF. CDR3 nucleotide sequence: TGCAGCGGGAACGGACAGGGCACAGATACGCAGTATTTT.

V is TRBV6-4 and J is TRBJ2-1; no clear D. The CDR3 is 12 amino acids. Trimming removed 4 bases at V and 14 bases at J, with 15 bases between. Germline values: CDR1 MRHNA, CDR2 SNTAGT. CDR3: CASSGEVVRKFF. The CDR3 coding sequence is TGTGCCAGCAGTGGAGAAGTCGTCCGGAAGTTCTTC.

The chain employs TRBV20-1 and TRBJ2-7; D gene unclear. Germline CDR1 DFQATT, CDR2 SNEGSKA (reference sequence). V lost 1 base to trimming and J lost 7 bases, with 20 bases between them. This CDR3 region has 15 residues. CDR3 nucleotides: TGCAGTGCTAGAGCTGGCAGGTCCCTCGCTGGAGAGCAGTACTTC. Protein: CSARAGRSLAGEQYF.

The chain joins TRBV5-1 to TRBJ2-7, with no clear D. The ends were cut back, 0 bases at V and 3 bases at J, with 7 bases in the middle. CDR3 length: 13 residues. The germline V gene encodes CDR1 SGHRS and CDR2 YFSETQ. CDR3 DNA sequence: TGCGCCAGCAGCTTGGGTGACAACTACGAGCAGTACTTC. This codes for CASSLGDNYEQYF.

This rearrangement joins TRBV2 to TRBJ1-4; D is possibly TRBD1 (6 bases). The CDR3 is 17 amino acids. V lost 6 bases, J lost 0 bases, and 17 bases lay in between. In germline, CDR1 is SNHLY, CDR2 FYNNEI. For the CDR3, the DNA is TGTGCCAGCAGCCGGGACACACCGTATGCAACTAATGAAAAACTGTTTTTT. Translating it yields CASSRDTPYATNEKLFF.

The CDR3 nucleotides read TGTGCCAGCAGCCCCGGGACAGGAGCGAACACCGGGGAGCTGTTTTTT. Translating it yields CASSPGTGANTGELFF. The chain recombines TRBV9 with TRBJ2-2; 8 bases fit TRBD1. Trimming cost V 4 bases and J 0 bases; bases outside gene matches: 5. Germline CDR1 SGDLS, CDR2 YYNGEE. This CDR3 has 16 residues.